This TCR beta chain was captured in a study of blood T cell repertoires in COVID-19. Study-wide context: Samples taken during acute and convalescent COVID-19 were collected in the United States, Italy and Spain. PBMCs, B-cell-depleted T cells, or T cells were the source of the cDNA or gDNA that made up the material.

Clones were sequenced by immunoSEQ multiplex PCR, and TCRdb holds only the in-frame ones, with some missing. The sample has 390,000 or so clones, 80% to 90% seen once. Recovery meant two consecutive negative NP/OP PCR tests, professional clearance, or resolved symptoms. V trimming: 6 bases; J trimming: 4 bases; junction bases outside the gene matches: 10. This CDR3 is built from 15 residues. From germline, CDR1 is MNHEY and CDR2 SVGAGI. The clonotype comes from a man aged 18 to 35 who had recovered from COVID-19. The specimen was PBMCs or T cells enriched from blood (not recorded which). The rearrangement joins TRBV6-5 to TRBJ1-1; 8 nucleotides match TRBD1. The CDR3 sequence: CASSGGWTGSTEAFF. The CDR3 DNA sequence: TGTGCCAGCAGCGGGGGATGGACAGGGTCCACTGAAGCTTTCTTT.